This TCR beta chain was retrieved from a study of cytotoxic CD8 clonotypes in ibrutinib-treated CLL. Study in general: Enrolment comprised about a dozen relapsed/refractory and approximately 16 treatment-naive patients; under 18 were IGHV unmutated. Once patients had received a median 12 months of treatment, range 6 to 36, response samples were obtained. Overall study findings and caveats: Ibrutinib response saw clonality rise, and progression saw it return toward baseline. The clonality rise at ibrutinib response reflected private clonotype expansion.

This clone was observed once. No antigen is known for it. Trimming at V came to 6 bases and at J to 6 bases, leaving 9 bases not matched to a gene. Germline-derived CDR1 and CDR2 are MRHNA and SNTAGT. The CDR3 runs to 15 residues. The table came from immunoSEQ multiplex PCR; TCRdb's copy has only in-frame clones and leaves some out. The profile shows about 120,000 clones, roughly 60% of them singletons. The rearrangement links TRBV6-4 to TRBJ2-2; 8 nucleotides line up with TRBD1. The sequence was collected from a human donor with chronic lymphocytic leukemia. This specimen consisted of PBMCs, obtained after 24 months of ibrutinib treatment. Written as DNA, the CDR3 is TGTGCCAGCAGCCGACAGACAGGGGAGGCCGGGGAGCTGTTTTTT. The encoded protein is CASSRQTGEAGELFF.